The next 7 T cell receptor beta chains were all read from a single sample in a study of regulatory T cells in long-lasting Graves disease. TCR beta libraries were built with iRepertoire HTBI primers and Arm-PCR of CDR3 regions. Using its own MiXCR run on the multiplex PCR reads, TCRdb lists one record per CDR3 protein. Seen here are about 540,000 distinct CDR3 sequences, about 13% observed once, and the top ten hold roughly a tenth. Time point reported: newly diagnosed GD, antithyroid drugs for less than 3 months. Isolated PBMC RNA provided the starting material for the TCR library. This sample also appeared in a second study, on T cells in Graves' hyperthyroidism and ophthalmopathy.

Sample: peripheral blood mononuclear cells (PBMCs), taken at new diagnosis, from a patient treated with antithyroid drugs. All receptors derive from a man aged 25-40 years with Graves disease.

This chain connects TRBV25-1 to TRBJ1-6, with TRBD1 as a possible D gene (6 bases). The V end was cut by 2 bases, the J end by 10 bases, with 15 bases between. The CDR3 covers 15 residues. Germline assignment: CDR1 MGHDK and CDR2 SYGVNS. CDR3 amino acids: CASSEVTGINSPLHF. DNA for the CDR3: TGTGCCAGCAGTGAAGTAACAGGGATTAACTCACCCCTCCACTTT. Together with reference TRBV25-1 and TRBJ1-6, the CDR3 gives the full variable domain: EADIYQTPRYLVIGTGKKITLECSQTMGHDKMYWYQQDPGMELHLIHYSYGVNSTEKGDLSSESTVSRIRTEHFPLTLESARPSHTSQYLCASSEVTGINSPLHFGNGTRLTVT.

This clonotype came up many times. The rearrangement uses TRBV19 and TRBJ1-2; the match to TRBD1 covers 7 bases. This CDR3 spans 14 amino acids. V dropped 7 bases and J dropped 4; count of bases not matched to a gene: 9. CDR1 LNHDA and CDR2 SQIVND come from the germline V gene (reference sequence). As DNA, the CDR3 is TGTGCCAGTACCCCTCCCAGGGACAGCTATGGCTACACCTTC. Its protein is CASTPPRDSYGYTF.

Ten or more counts support this clonotype. The chain is built from TRBV24-1 and TRBJ1-1; 7 bases line up with TRBD1. The CDR3 covers 13 residues. Germline V CDR1 and CDR2: KGHDR, SFDVKD. Trimming at V came to 7 bases and at J to 4 bases, leaving 5 bases not matched to a gene. The CDR3 here is CATRAGGSTEAFF. CDR3 sequence (DNA): TGTGCCACCAGGGCAGGGGGGTCCACTGAAGCTTTCTTT.

This clonotype has at least ten counts. The J gene is TRBJ2-1, the V gene TRBV15; D is undetermined. Germline lookup yields CDR1 LNHNV and CDR2 YYDKDF (reference sequence). With 0 bases removed from V and 5 bases from J, the gap between germline ends came to 8 bases. This CDR3 contains 14 residues. Here the CDR3 DNA reads TGTGCCACCAGCAGAGACGGACGAGACAATGAGCAGTTCTTC. It translates to CATSRDGRDNEQFF. The full variable domain, completed using reference TRBV15 and TRBJ2-1, is DAMVIQNPRYQVTQFGKPVTLSCSQTLNHNVMYWYQQKSSQAPKLLFHYYDKDFNNEADTPDNFQSRRPNTSFCFLDIRSPGLGDTAMYLCATSRDGRDNEQFFGPGTRLTVL.

This clonotype came up many times. This chain links TRBV30 with TRBJ2-2, with unresolved D. Trimming left V 1 base short and J 6 bases short, with 9 bases between. The CDR3 has 13 residues. Germline loops: CDR1 GTSNPN, CDR2 SVGIG (reference sequence). This CDR3 is CAWSAQSAGELFF. CDR3 nucleotides: TGTGCCTGGAGTGCACAGTCAGCCGGGGAGCTGTTTTTT.

This clonotype was recorded at least ten times. The chain employs TRBV6-9 and TRBJ2-2, with 9 bases aligning to TRBD2. Germline assignment: CDR1 MNHGY and CDR2 SVAAGI. With 4 bases clipped from V and 4 bases from J, the junction kept 4 bases outside the gene matches. The CDR3 covers 15 residues. CDR3 protein: CASSLAGVVTGELFF. In DNA, the CDR3 is TGTGCCAGCAGTTTAGCGGGAGTAGTCACCGGGGAGCTGTTTTTT.

This clonotype was seen a handful of times. The chain links TRBV6-1 to TRBJ2-5, with D unresolved. V was shortened by 3 bases and J by 13 bases, with 9 bases between the two germline ends. Germline V gene lookup returns CDR1 MNHNS and CDR2 SASEGT. CDR3 size: 10 residues. The CDR3 is CASSEGLGYF. The DNA of the CDR3 is TGTGCCAGCAGTGAGGGCCTAGGGTACTTC.